One and the same sample provided the 20 T cell receptor beta chains below, sequenced in a study of blood T cells in healthy people across ages (dated by TCRdb to between 2015 and 2016). Library preparation was by 5' RACE. The data were produced on an Illumina HiSeq 2500. A second roughly 7 to 12 cycle PCR used a sample-barcoded 5' primer and a J-beta primer mix. TCRdb reanalyzed the raw reads on its own, using fastp at Q25 for trimming and MiXCR for clone calling, and kept in-frame beta chains. Each CDR3 protein appears once, grouped with its most common genes and DNA. Present in this sample are fewer than 1,200,000 distinct CDR3 sequences, less than 25% of which were seen just once. Approximately 0.7% of the sample is held by the ten biggest clonotypes. The same sample was also studied in work on T cells of mothers and their children.

The sample comprised blood. Receptors originate from a girl aged 2-10 years in good health.

This rearrangement joins TRBV20-1 to TRBJ2-5; D is uncertain. Germline V gene sequence: CDR1 DFQATT, CDR2 SNEGSKA (reference sequence). Trimming took 3 bases from V and 3 from J, leaving 11 bases between them. The CDR3 has 13 amino acids. The CDR3 nucleotides are TGCAGTGCTAGTGGGCGAGAAGAAGAGACCCAGTACTTC. Translated: CSASGREEETQYF.

The chain has TRBV6-5 and TRBJ1-1, with 7 positions matching TRBD1. The germline CDR1 and CDR2 sequences are MNHEY and SVGAGI. V gave up 8 bases and J gave up 0 bases; unmatched junction bases: 12. The CDR3 extends over 16 amino acids. CDR3 sequence (DNA): TGTGCCAGCTGTGCGTGGACAGGCATAATGAACACTGAAGCTTTCTTT. Protein sequence: CASCAWTGIMNTEAFF.

A few counts support this clonotype. This chain links TRBV5-1 with TRBJ2-3; the D is unclear. Germline loops: CDR1 SGHRS, CDR2 YFSETQ. The CDR3 contains 17 residues. The ends were cut back, 0 bases at V and 3 bases at J, with 17 bases in the middle. CDR3 DNA sequence: TGCGCCAGCAGCTTGGGGGTCGCGGCTCCAGATACAGATACGCAGTATTTT. Translated: CASSLGVAAPDTDTQYF.

This clonotype has a handful of counts. The chain has TRBV12-3 or TRBV12-4 and TRBJ1-2; possible D gene TRBD1, 6 bases. Trimming removed 3 bases from V and 8 bases from J, with 13 bases in between. CDR3 length: 13 amino acids. The CDR3 region is CASSFSSGDGYTF. In DNA, the CDR3 is TGTGCCAGCAGTTTCTCCTCAGGGGACGGCTACACCTTC.

This clonotype was counted between two and nine times. The chain employs TRBV29-1 and TRBJ1-2, with 9 bases fitting TRBD1. The CDR3 covers 11 residues. The germline CDR1 and CDR2 sequences are SQVTM and ANQGSEA. V dropped 6 bases and J dropped 6; count of bases not matched to a gene: 2. The CDR3 region has the DNA TGCAGCGTATGGACAGGGGATGGCTACACCTTC. It codes for CSVWTGDGYTF.

This chain connects TRBV20-1 to TRBJ2-7; D unresolved. CDR1 is DFQATT, CDR2 SNEGSKA, per germline (reference sequence). V lost 5 bases, J lost 2 bases, and 19 bases lay in between. This CDR3 spans 15 amino acids. CDR3 DNA: TGCAGTGCTGGACCTCCTTCCGGACGGGCCTACGAGCAGTACTTC. This translates into CSAGPPSGRAYEQYF.

This clonotype was seen a few times. The chain couples TRBV7-2 to TRBJ2-5; D is perhaps TRBD1 or TRBD2 (6 bases each). V was pared by 5 bases and J by 5 bases, with 18 bases between. The CDR3 sequence is 15 residues long. Germline V gives CDR1 SGHTA, CDR2 FQGNSA. The CDR3 bases are TGTGCCAGCAGCCTCCCTAAGGGGGGCGGTGAGACCCAGTACTTC. Amino acids: CASSLPKGGGETQYF.

The rearrangement uses TRBV7-9 and TRBJ2-1, with TRBD1 matching over 10 bases. V lost 4 bases to trimming and J lost 7 bases; unmatched junction nucleotides: 7. The CDR3 runs to 15 residues. CDR1 is SEHNR, CDR2 FQNEAQ, per germline (reference sequence). The CDR3 sequence: CASSSRDRGENEQFF. The CDR3 DNA follows: TGTGCCAGCAGCTCCCGGGACAGGGGAGAGAATGAGCAGTTCTTC.

The chain carries TRBV29-1 and TRBJ1-1, with unresolved D. This CDR3 spans 10 amino acids. The germline V gene encodes CDR1 SQVTM and CDR2 ANQGSEA. The germline V and J ends were trimmed by 7 bases and 4 bases, with 7 bases remaining between them. The CDR3: CSGATTEAFF. Here the CDR3 DNA reads TGCAGCGGGGCTACCACTGAAGCTTTCTTT.

This clonotype has just a few counts. The chain combines TRBV4-1 with TRBJ2-4, with D possibly matching TRBD2 (6 bases). Germline V gene data show CDR1 as MGHRA and CDR2 as YSYEKL. The V and J ends lost 0 bases and 0 bases respectively, with 9 bases between them. The CDR3 sequence is 16 residues long. The CDR3 here is CASSQDRGTAKNIQYF. CDR3 bases: TGCGCCAGCAGCCAAGATCGGGGGACAGCCAAAAACATTCAGTACTTC.

The sample holds a few counts of this clonotype. A read error may produce the germline difference seen at one junction end. The chain employs TRBV19 and TRBJ1-4; TRBD1 might be the D (6 bases). Germline CDR1 reads LNHDA; CDR2 reads SQIVND (reference sequence). The length of the CDR3 is 13 residues. Written as DNA, the CDR3 is TGTGCCAGTAGTGAGGGGGATGGCGAAAAGCTGTTTTTT. Residues: CASSEGDGEKLFF.

The rearrangement uses TRBV7-2 and TRBJ1-5; D is unresolved. CDR1 SGHTA and CDR2 FQGNSA come from the germline V gene. Trimming pared 7 bases from V and 4 bases from J, leaving 11 bases between. The length of the CDR3 is 13 residues. The CDR3 DNA reads as TGTGCCAGCACTGATCGGTCGAATCAGCCCCAGCATTTT. This sequence encodes CASTDRSNQPQHF.

This clonotype was seen more than once but under ten times. The gene calls are TRBV2 and TRBJ2-1, with D tentatively TRBD2 (5 bases). This CDR3 is built from 15 residues. V lost 4 bases and J 5 bases, leaving 15 bases between the germline ends. In germline, CDR1 is SNHLY, CDR2 FYNNEI. Here the CDR3 reads CASSVGLADHNEQFF. The CDR3 DNA sequence: TGTGCCAGCAGTGTTGGTCTAGCAGACCACAATGAGCAGTTCTTC.

This chain connects TRBV3-1 to TRBJ2-1; D is possibly TRBD1 (5 bases). V was cut by 1 base and J by 3 bases, with 10 bases left in between. This CDR3 region has 15 residues. Germline V lookup: CDR1 LGHDT, CDR2 YNNKEL (reference sequence). Here the CDR3 reads CASSQVVDSYNEQFF. Written as DNA, the CDR3 is TGTGCCAGCAGCCAAGTGGTTGACAGCTACAATGAGCAGTTCTTC.

This chain joins TRBV7-2 and TRBJ2-5, with unresolved D. V lost 1 base and J 4 bases, leaving 13 bases between the germline ends. CDR3 length: 15 residues. The germline V gene has CDR1 SGHTA and CDR2 FQGNSA. In nucleotides, the CDR3 is TGTGCCAGCAGCTTAGTCGGCTACTTGGGAGAGACCCAGTACTTC. This sequence encodes CASSLVGYLGETQYF.

J is TRBJ2-7 and V is TRBV2; 9 bases are shared with TRBD2. Germline V gene data show CDR1 as SNHLY and CDR2 as FYNNEI. V trimming: 5 bases; J trimming: 7 bases; junction bases outside the gene matches: 12. This CDR3 comprises 15 residues. This CDR3 is CASSWDVAGASEQYF. CDR3 DNA: TGTGCCAGCAGTTGGGACGTAGCGGGGGCCTCGGAGCAGTACTTC.

This clonotype was observed a few times. A read error may produce the germline difference seen at one junction end. The chain uses TRBV18 and TRBJ2-5; D not resolved. The J call may be faulty, since TRBJ2-1 better matches the DNA end. Germline CDR1 and CDR2: KGHSH and LQKENI. The CDR3 spans 14 residues. As DNA, the CDR3 is TGTGCCGGCTCACCACTTGGCACTACCAATGAGCAGTTCTTC. Translation: CAGSPLGTTNEQFF.

This clonotype was counted a few times. The chain uses TRBV7-2 and TRBJ2-7; TRBD1 matches 7 bases. Germline lookup yields CDR1 SGHTA and CDR2 FQGNSA. CDR3 length equals 15 residues. V trimming: 4 bases; J trimming: 3 bases; junction bases outside the gene matches: 9. The CDR3 loop is CASSSSRDSLYEQYF. Written as DNA, the CDR3 is TGTGCCAGCAGCTCGAGCCGGGACAGCCTCTACGAGCAGTACTTC.

This clonotype was seen a few times. J is TRBJ2-1 and V is TRBV28; no clear D. V was clipped by 3 bases and J by 5 bases, with 11 bases between them. Per the germline V gene, CDR1 is MDHEN and CDR2 is SYDVKM. The CDR3 covers 14 residues. CDR3 sequence reads: CASSFIYSNNEQFF. The CDR3 region has the DNA TGTGCCAGCAGTTTTATCTACAGCAACAATGAGCAGTTCTTC.

This clonotype was found a few times. This chain joins TRBV20-1 and TRBJ2-7; D is perhaps TRBD2 (6 bases). Germline CDR1 DFQATT, CDR2 SNEGSKA (reference sequence). CDR3 length: 12 residues. Trimming left V 1 base short and J 7 bases short, with 11 bases between. CDR3 in amino acids: CSARGDGREQYF. The CDR3 nucleotides read TGCAGTGCTAGAGGAGATGGGAGGGAGCAGTACTTC.